This TCR beta chain was retrieved from a study of blood T cells in healthy people across ages. Germline CDR1 KGHDR, CDR2 SFDVKD. CDR3 length: 13 residues. The V and J ends lost 3 bases and 1 base respectively, with 5 bases between them. A sample-barcoded 5' primer and a J-beta primer mix were used in a second PCR of about 7 to 11 cycles. TCRdb analysed the 5' RACE reads with MiXCR anew, one entry per CDR3 protein. The sample has about 570,000 distinct CDR3 sequences, 27% seen once; the top ten hold less than 20%. The sequencing sample was made of blood. This clonotype was obtained from a woman aged 70-85 years in good health. The V call is TRBV24-1, the J call TRBJ2-5; D gene unclear. Here the CDR3 reads CATSDVGQETQYF. The CDR3 region has the DNA TGTGCCACCAGTGATGTAGGCCAAGAGACCCAGTACTTC.